This record concerns one T cell receptor beta chain sequence. Its antigen is undetermined. It was with 60 Vbeta and 13 Jbeta primers that the PCR ran. Sequencing used immunoSEQ multiplex PCR; TCRdb keeps in-frame clones, though not all of them. The top ten hold just under 3% of the sample, which has 130,000 or so clones, 80% to 90% seen once. The data derive from a study of cytomegalovirus exposure and HLA in healthy donors. Findings of the study overall: Relative to equally common others, HLA-associated TCR beta chains showed greater clonal expansion in a later analysis.

This CDR3 is built from 15 residues. Germline assignment: CDR1 SGHRS and CDR2 YFSETQ. After removal of 2 bases from V and 3 bases from J, the junction contained 3 bases not matched to a gene. Source material: PBMCs. The chain has TRBV5-1 and TRBJ2-1; 9 bases are shared with TRBD1. The clonotype comes from a woman aged 18-29 years in good health and CMV-seropositive. The CDR3 DNA is TGCGCCAGCAGCTTAGGACAGGGGAGCTACAATGAGCAGTTCTTC. The encoded protein is CASSLGQGSYNEQFF.